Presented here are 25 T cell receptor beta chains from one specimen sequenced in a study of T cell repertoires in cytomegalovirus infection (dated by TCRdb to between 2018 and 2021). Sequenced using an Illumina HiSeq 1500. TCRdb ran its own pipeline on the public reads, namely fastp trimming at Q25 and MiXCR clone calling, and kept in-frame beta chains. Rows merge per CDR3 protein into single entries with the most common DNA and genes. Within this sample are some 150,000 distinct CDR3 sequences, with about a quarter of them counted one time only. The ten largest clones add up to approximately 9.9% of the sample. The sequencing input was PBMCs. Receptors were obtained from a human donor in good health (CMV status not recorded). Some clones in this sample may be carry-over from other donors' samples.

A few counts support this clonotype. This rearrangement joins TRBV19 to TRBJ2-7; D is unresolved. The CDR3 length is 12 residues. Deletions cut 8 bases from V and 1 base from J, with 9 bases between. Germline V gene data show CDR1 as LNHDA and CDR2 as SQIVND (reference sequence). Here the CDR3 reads CASQNSSYEQYF. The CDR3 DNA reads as TGTGCCAGTCAAAACAGTTCCTACGAGCAGTACTTC.

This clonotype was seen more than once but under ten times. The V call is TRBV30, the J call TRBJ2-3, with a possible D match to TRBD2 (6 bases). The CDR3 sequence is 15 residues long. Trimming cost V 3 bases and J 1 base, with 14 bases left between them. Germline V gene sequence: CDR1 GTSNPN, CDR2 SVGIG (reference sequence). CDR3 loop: CAWRYSGSRTDTQYF. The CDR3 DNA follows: TGTGCCTGGAGGTATAGCGGTAGTCGCACAGATACGCAGTATTTT.

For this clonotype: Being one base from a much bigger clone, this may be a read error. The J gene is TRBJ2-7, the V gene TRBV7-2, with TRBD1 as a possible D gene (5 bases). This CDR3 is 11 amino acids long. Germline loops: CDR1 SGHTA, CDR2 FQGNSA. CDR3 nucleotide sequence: TGTGCCAGCAGCTTTGACAGACAGCAGAACTTC. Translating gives CASSFDRQQNF.

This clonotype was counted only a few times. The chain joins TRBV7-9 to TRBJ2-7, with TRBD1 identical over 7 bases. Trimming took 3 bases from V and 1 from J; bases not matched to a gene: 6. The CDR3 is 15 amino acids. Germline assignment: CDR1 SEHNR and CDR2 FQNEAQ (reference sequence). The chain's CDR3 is CASSLTETGSYEQYF. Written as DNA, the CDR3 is TGTGCCAGCAGCTTGACGGAGACAGGGTCCTACGAGCAGTACTTC.

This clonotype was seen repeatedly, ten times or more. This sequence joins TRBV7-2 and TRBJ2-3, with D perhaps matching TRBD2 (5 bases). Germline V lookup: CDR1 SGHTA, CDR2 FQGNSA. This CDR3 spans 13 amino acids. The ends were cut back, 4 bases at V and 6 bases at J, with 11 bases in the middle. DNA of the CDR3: TGTGCCAGCAGCTCTAGAACGGGGGATACGCAGTATTTT. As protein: CASSSRTGDTQYF.

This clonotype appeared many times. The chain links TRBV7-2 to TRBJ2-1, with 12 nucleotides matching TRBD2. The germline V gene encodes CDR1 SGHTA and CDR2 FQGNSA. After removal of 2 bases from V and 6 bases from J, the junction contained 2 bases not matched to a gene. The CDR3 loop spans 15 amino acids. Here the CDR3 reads CASSLRTSGANEQFF. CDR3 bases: TGTGCCAGCAGCTTACGGACTAGCGGGGCCAATGAGCAGTTCTTC.

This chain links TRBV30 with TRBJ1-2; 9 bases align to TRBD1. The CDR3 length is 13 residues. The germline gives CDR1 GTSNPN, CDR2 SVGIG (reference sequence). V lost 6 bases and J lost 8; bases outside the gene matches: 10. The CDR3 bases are TGTGCCTGCAGTCCCGGGACAGGGAACGGCTACACCTTC. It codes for CACSPGTGNGYTF.

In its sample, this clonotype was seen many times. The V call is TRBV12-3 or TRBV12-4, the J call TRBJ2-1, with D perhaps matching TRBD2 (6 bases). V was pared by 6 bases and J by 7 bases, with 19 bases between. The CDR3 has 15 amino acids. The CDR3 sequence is CASSPVRPGGNEQFF. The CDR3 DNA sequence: TGTGCCAGCAGCCCCGTTAGGCCTGGAGGGAATGAGCAGTTCTTC.

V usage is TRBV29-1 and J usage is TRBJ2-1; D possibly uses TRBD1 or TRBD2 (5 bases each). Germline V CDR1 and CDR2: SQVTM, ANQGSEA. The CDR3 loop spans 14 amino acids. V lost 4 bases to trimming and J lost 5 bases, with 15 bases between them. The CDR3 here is CSVVGGDSHNEQFF. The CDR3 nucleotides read TGCAGCGTTGTTGGGGGAGATTCTCACAATGAGCAGTTCTTC.

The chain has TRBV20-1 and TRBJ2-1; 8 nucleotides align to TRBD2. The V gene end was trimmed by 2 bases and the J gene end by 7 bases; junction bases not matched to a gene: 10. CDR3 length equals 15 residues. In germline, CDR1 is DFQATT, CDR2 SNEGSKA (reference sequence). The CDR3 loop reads CSARPGTRRVNEQFF. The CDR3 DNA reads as TGCAGTGCTAGACCCGGGACTAGGAGGGTGAATGAGCAGTTCTTC.

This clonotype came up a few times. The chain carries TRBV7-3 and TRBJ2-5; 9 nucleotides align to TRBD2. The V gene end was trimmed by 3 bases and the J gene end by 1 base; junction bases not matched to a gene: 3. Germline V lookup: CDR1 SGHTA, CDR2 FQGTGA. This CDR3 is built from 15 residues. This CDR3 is CASSLASGTQETQYF. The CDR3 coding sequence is TGTGCCAGCAGCTTGGCTAGCGGGACCCAAGAGACCCAGTACTTC.

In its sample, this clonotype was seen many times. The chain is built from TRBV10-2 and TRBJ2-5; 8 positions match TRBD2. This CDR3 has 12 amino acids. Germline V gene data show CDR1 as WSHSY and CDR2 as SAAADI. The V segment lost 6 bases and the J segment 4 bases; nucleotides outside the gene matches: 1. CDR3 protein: CASRAGGETQYF. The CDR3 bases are TGCGCCAGCAGGGCGGGGGGAGAGACCCAGTACTTC.

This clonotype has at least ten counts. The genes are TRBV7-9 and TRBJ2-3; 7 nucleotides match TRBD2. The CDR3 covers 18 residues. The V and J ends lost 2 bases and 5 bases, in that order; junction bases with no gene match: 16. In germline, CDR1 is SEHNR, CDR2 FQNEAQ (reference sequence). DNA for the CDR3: TGTGCCAGCAGCTTAAACCGGGGCGGGAGCGTTTCAAGAGATACGCAGTATTTT. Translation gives CASSLNRGGSVSRDTQYF. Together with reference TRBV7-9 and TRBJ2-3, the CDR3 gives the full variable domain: DTGVSQNPRHKITKRGQNVTFRCDPISEHNRLYWYRQTLGQGPEFLTYFQNEAQLEKSRLLSDRFSAERPKGSFSTLEIQRTEQGDSAMYLCASSLNRGGSVSRDTQYFGPGTRLTVL.

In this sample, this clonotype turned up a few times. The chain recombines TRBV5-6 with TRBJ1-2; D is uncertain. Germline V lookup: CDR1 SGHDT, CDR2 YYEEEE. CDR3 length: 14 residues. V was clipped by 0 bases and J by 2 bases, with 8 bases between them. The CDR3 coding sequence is TGTGCCAGCAGCTTGGGGCAGGCCAACTATGGCTACACCTTC. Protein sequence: CASSLGQANYGYTF.

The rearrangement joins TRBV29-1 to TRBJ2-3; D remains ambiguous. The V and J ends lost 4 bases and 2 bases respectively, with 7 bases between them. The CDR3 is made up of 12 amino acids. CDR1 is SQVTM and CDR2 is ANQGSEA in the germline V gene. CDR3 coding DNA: TGCAGCGTTGCGGAGACCACAGATACGCAGTATTTT. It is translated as CSVAETTDTQYF.

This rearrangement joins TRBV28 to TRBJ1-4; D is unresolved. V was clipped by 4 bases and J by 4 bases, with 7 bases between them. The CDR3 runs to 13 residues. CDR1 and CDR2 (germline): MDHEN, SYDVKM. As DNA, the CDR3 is TGTGCCAGCAGTTGGGTGGGTAATGAAAAACTGTTTTTT. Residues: CASSWVGNEKLFF.

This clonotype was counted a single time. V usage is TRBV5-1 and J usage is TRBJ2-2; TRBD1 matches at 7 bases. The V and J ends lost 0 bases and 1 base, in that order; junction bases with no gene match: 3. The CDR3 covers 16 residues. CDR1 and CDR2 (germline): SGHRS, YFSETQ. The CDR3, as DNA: TGCGCCAGCAGCTTGGAACAGGGGCTGAACACCGGGGAGCTGTTTTTT. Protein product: CASSLEQGLNTGELFF. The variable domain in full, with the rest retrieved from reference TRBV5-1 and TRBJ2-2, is KAGVTQTPRYLIKTRGQQVTLSCSPISGHRSVSWYQQTPGQGLQFLFEYFSETQRNKGNFPGRFSGRQFSNSRSEMNVSTLELGDSALYLCASSLEQGLNTGELFFGEGSRLTVL.

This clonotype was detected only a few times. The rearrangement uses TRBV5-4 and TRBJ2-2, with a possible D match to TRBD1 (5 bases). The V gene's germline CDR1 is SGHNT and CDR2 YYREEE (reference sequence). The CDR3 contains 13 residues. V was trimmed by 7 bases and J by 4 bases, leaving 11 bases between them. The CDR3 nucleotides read TGTGCCAGCGCAGGGCCCTTCACCGGGGAGCTGTTTTTT. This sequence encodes CASAGPFTGELFF. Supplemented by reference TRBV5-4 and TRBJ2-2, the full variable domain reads ETGVTQSPTHLIKTRGQQVTLRCSSQSGHNTVSWYQQALGQGPQFIFQYYREEENGRGNFPPRFSGLQFPNYSSELNVNALELDDSALYLCASAGPFTGELFFGEGSRLTVL.

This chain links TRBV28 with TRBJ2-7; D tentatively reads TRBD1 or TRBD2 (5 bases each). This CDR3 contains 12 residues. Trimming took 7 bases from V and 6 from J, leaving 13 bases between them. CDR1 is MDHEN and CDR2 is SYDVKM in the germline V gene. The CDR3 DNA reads TGTGCCAGCATAAACAGTGGGGGCGAGCAGTACTTC. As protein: CASINSGGEQYF.

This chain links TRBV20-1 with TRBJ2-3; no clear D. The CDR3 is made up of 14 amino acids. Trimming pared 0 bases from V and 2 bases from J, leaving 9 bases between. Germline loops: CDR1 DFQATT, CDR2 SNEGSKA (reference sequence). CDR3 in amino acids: CSARDRRFTDTQYF. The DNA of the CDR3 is TGCAGTGCTAGAGATCGGCGGTTCACAGATACGCAGTATTTT.

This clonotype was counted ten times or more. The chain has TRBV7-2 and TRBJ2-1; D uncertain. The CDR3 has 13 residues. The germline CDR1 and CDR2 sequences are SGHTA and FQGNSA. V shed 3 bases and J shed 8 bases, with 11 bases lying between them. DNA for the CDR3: TGTGCCAGCAGCTTCCCTGGAAGGGATGAGCAGTTCTTC. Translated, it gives CASSFPGRDEQFF. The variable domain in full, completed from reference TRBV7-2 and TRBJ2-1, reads GAGVSQSPSNKVTEKGKDVELRCDPISGHTALYWYRQSLGQGLEFLIYFQGNSAPDKSGLPSDRFSAERTGGSVSTLTIQRTQQEDSAVYLCASSFPGRDEQFFGPGTRLTVL.

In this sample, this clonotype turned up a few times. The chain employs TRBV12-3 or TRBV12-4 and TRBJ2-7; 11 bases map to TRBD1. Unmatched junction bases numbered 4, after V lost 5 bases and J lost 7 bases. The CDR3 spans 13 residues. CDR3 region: CASSVDRGQEQYF. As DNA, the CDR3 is TGTGCCAGCAGTGTGGACAGGGGGCAAGAGCAGTACTTC.

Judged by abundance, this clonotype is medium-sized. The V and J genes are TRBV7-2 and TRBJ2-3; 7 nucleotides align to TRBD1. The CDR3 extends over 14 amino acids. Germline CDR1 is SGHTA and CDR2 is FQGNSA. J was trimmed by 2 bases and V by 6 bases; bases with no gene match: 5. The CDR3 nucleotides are TGTGCCAGCAGTACGACAGGGCCCACAGATACGCAGTATTTT. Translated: CASSTTGPTDTQYF.

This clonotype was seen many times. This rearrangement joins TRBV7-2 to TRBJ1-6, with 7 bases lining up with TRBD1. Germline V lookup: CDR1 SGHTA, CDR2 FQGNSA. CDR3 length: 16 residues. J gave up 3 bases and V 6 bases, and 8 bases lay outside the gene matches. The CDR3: CASSWGQPLYNSPLHF. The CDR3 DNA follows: TGTGCCAGCAGTTGGGGACAGCCCCTCTATAATTCACCCCTCCACTTT.

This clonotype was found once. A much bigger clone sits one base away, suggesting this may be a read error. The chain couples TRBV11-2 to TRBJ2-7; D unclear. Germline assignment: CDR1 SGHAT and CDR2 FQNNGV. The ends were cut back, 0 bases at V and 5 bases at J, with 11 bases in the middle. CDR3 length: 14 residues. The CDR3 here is CASSLDVVVHEQYF. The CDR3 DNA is TGTGCCAGCAGCTTAGACGTAGTGGTCCACGAGCAGTACTTC.